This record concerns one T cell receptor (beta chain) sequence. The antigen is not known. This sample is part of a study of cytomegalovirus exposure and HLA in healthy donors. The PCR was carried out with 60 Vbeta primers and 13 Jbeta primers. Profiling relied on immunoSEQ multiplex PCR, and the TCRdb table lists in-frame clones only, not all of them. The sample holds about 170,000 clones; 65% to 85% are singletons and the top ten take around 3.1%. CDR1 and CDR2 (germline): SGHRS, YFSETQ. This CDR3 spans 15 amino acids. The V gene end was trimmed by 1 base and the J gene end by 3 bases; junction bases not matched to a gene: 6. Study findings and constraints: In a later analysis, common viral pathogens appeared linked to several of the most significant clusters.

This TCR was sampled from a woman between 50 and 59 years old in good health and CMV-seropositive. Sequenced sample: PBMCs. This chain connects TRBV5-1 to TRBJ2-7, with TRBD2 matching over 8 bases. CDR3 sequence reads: CASSLPPGGYYEQYF. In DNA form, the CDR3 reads TGCGCCAGCAGCTTGCCGCCGGGGGGGTACTACGAGCAGTACTTC.